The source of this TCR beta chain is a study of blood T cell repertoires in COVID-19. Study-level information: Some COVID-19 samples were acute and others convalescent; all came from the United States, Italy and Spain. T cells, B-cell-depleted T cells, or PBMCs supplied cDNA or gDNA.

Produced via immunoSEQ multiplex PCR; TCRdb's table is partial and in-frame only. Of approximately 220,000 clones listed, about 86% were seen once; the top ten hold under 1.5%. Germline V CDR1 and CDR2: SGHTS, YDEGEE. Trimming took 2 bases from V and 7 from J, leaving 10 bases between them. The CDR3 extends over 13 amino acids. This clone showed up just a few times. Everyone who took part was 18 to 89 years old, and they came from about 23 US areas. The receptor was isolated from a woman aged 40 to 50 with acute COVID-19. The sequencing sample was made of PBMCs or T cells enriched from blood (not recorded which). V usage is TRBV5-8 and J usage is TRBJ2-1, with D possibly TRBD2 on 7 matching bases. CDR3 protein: CASSLRGANEQFF. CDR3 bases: TGTGCCAGCAGCTTACGGGGGGCTAATGAGCAGTTCTTC.